The 5 T cell receptor beta chains in this list originate from one sample, sequenced in a study of T cell responses to AZD1222 COVID-19 vaccine. TCRdb keeps only in-frame clones here, not all; method: immunoSEQ multiplex PCR. The sample holds about 73,000 clones, approximately 89% seen once. Sequenced here: peripheral blood, sampled 28 days after the second AZD1222 dose. The receptors derive from an adult who received the AZD1222 COVID-19 vaccine.

The chain links TRBV6-1 to TRBJ1-5; D possibly corresponds to TRBD1 (5 bases). Germline V gene lookup returns CDR1 MNHNS and CDR2 SASEGT. CDR3 size: 15 residues. Trimming cost V 3 bases and J 6 bases, with 15 bases left between them. DNA of the CDR3: TGTGCCAGCAGTGACGACACCGCCGGGGGTCAGCCCCAGCATTTT. Its translation is CASSDDTAGGQPQHF.

The chain uses TRBV5-1 and TRBJ2-1; the D is unclear. This CDR3 has 15 residues. V was trimmed by 6 bases and J by 7 bases, leaving 20 bases between them. CDR1 and CDR2 (germline): SGHRS, YFSETQ. The CDR3: CASKLTMVRLNEQFF. CDR3 in DNA: TGCGCCAGCAAGCTTACGATGGTAAGGCTAAATGAGCAGTTCTTC.

V usage is TRBV18 and J usage is TRBJ1-1; D unclear. V was trimmed by 1 base and J by 3 bases, leaving 9 bases between them. Germline V gene data show CDR1 as KGHSH and CDR2 as LQKENI. The CDR3 runs 14 residues. The CDR3 coding sequence is TGTGCCAGCTCACCACGCGACTCAGACACTGAAGCTTTCTTT. It is translated as CASSPRDSDTEAFF.

The rearrangement joins TRBV28 to TRBJ1-1, with unresolved D. Germline V lookup: CDR1 MDHEN, CDR2 SYDVKM. The germline V and J ends were trimmed by 2 bases and 4 bases, with 5 bases remaining between them. The length of the CDR3 is 12 residues. CDR3 in amino acids: CASSLVGTEAFF. Here the CDR3 DNA reads TGTGCCAGCAGTTTAGTAGGCACTGAAGCTTTCTTT.

The rearrangement uses TRBV27 and TRBJ1-3; D call uncertain. The CDR3 length is 13 residues. Germline CDR1 and CDR2: MNHEY and SMNVEV (reference sequence). V was trimmed by 8 bases and J by 1 base, leaving 9 bases between them. The CDR3 bases are TGTGCCAGCGGATTCTTGTCTGGAAACACCATATATTTT. Its translation is CASGFLSGNTIYF.